This TCR beta chain was recovered during a study of CD8 T cells in ankylosing spondylitis. Study-wide results and caveats: Disease-linked clones reportedly showed significant enrichment in matched ankylosing spondylitis synovial fluid. A TCR beta motif made of roughly eight highly homologous variants seemed typical of ankylosing spondylitis blood.

This clonotype was detected a few times. What it recognizes is unknown. V lost 1 base, J lost 2 bases, and 3 bases stayed unmatched. CDR1 SEHNR and CDR2 FQNEAQ come from the germline V gene (reference sequence). This CDR3 region has 15 residues. MiXCR was run by TCRdb on the 5' RACE reads, yielding one entry per CDR3 protein. Of 150,000 to 200,000 distinct CDR3 sequences in the sample, 13% were seen once. This TCR derives from a female donor with ankylosing spondylitis or in good health (not recorded which). Sequencing was done on a sample of blood, either unsorted or a sorted T cell fraction (not recorded which). This chain uses TRBV7-9 with TRBJ2-3; TRBD2 agrees at 7 bases. CDR3 sequence (DNA): TGTGCCAGCAGCTTAGACGGGAGGCTCACAGATACGCAGTATTTT. Residues: CASSLDGRLTDTQYF.